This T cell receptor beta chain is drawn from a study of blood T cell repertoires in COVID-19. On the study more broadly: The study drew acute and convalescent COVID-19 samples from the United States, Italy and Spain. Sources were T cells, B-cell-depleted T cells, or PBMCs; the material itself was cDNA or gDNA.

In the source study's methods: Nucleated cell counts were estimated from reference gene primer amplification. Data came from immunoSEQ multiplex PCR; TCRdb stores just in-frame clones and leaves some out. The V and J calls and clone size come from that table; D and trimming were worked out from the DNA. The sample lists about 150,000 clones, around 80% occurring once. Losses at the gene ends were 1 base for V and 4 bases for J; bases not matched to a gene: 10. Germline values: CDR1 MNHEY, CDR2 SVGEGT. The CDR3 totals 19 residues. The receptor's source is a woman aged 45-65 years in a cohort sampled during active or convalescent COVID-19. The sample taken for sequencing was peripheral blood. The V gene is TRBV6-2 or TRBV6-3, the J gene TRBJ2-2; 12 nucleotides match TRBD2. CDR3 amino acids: CASSYFLAGGPDGTGELFF. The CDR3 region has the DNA TGTGCCAGCAGTTACTTCCTAGCGGGGGGGCCAGATGGCACCGGGGAGCTGTTTTTT.